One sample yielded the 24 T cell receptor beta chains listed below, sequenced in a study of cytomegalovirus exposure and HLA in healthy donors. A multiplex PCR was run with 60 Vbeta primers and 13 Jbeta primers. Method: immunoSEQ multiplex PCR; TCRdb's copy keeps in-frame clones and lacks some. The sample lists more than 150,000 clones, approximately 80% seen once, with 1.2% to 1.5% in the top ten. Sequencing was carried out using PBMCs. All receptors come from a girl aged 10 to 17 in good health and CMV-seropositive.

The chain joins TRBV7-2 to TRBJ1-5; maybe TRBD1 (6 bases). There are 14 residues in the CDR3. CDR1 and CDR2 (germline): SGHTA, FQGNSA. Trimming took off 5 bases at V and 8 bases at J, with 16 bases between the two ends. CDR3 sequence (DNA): TGTGCCAGCAGCCCCCGGACAGACTTAGAGCCCCAGCATTTT. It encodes CASSPRTDLEPQHF.

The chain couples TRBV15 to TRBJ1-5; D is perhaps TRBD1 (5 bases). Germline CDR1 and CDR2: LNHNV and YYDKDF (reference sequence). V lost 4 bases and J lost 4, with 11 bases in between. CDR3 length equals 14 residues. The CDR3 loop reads CATSTRGGNQPQHF. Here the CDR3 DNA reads TGTGCCACCAGCACGCGGGGGGGAAATCAGCCCCAGCATTTT.

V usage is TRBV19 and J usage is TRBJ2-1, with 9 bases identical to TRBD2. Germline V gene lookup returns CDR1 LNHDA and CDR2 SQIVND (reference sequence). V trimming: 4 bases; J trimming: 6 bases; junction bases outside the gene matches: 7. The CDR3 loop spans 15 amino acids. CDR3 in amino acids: CASSTPGLASNEQFF. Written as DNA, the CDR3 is TGTGCCAGTAGTACTCCGGGACTAGCTAGCAATGAGCAGTTCTTC.

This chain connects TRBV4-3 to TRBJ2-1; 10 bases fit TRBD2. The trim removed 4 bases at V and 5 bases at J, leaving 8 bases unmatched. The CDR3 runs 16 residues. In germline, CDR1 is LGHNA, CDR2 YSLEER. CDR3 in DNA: TGCGCCAGCAGCCGAGCGAGGACTAGCGGTGACAATGAGCAGTTCTTC. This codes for CASSRARTSGDNEQFF.

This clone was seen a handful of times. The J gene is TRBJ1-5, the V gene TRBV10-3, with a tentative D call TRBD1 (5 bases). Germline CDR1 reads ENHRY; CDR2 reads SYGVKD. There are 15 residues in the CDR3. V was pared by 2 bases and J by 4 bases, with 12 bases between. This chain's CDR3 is CAISEGADGNQPQHF. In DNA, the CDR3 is TGTGCCATCAGTGAGGGGGCTGACGGGAATCAGCCCCAGCATTTT.

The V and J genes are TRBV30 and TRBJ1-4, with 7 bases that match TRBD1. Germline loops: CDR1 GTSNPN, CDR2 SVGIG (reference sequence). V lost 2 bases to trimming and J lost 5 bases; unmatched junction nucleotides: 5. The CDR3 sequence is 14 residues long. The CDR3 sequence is CAWSPDRVNEKLFF. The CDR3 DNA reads TGTGCCTGGAGTCCTGACAGGGTAAATGAAAAACTGTTTTTT.

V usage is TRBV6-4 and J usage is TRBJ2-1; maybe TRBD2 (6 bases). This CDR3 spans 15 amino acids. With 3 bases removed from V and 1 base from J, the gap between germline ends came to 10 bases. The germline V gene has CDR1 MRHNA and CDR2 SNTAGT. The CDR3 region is CASSELAGSYNEQFF. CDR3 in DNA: TGTGCCAGCAGTGAGTTGGCGGGATCCTACAATGAGCAGTTCTTC.

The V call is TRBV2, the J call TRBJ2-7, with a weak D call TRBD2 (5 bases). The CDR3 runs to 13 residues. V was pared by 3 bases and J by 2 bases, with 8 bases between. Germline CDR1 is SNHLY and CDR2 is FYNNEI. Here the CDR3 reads CASSEAGTYEQYF. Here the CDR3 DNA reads TGTGCCAGCAGTGAGGCCGGGACCTACGAGCAGTACTTC. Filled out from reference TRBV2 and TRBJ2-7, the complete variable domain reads EPEVTQTPSHQVTQMGQEVILRCVPISNHLYFYWYRQILGQKVEFLVSFYNNEISEKSEIFDDQFSVERPDGSNFTLKIRSTKLEDSAMYFCASSEAGTYEQYFGPGTRLTVT.

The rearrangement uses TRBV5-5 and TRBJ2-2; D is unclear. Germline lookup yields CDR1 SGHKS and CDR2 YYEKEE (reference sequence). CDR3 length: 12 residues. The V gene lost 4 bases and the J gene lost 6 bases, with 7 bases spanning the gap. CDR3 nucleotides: TGTGCCAGCAGCCTCGTTGCCGGGGAGCTGTTTTTT. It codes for CASSLVAGELFF.

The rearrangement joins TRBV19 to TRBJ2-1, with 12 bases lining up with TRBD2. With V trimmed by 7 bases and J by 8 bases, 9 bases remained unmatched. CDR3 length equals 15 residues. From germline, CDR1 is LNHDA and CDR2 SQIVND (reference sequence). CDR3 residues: CASKKTSGSLDEQFF. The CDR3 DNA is TGTGCCAGTAAAAAGACTAGCGGGAGTCTGGATGAGCAGTTCTTC.

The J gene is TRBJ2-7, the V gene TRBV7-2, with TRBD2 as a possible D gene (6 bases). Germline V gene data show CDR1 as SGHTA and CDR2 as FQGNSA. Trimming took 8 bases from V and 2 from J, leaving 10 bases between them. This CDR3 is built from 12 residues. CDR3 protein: CASGRPPYEQYF. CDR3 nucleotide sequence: TGTGCCAGCGGGAGGCCTCCCTACGAGCAGTACTTC.

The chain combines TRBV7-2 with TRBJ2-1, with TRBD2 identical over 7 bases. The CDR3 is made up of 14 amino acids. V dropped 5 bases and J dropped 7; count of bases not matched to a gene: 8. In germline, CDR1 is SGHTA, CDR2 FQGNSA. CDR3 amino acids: CASSPPGGSNEQFF. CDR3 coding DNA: TGTGCCAGCAGCCCCCCGGGCGGGAGTAATGAGCAGTTCTTC.

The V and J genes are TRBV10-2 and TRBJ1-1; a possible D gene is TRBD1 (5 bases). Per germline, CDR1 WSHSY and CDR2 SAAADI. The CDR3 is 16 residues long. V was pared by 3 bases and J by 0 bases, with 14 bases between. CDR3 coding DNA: TGCGCCAGCAGTGAATGGCCCCGACAGCTGAACACTGAAGCTTTCTTT. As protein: CASSEWPRQLNTEAFF.

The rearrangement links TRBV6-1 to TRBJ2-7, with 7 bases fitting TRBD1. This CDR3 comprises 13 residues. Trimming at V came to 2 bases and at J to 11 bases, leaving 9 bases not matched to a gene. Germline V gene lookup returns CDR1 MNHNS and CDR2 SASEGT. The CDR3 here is CASSESAGGWKYF. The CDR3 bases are TGTGCCAGCAGTGAATCGGCAGGGGGTTGGAAGTACTTC.

CDR3 coding DNA: TGTGCCAGCAGCGTAGGTTTTGGGGGGGCAGGGGGCTTGTTGAGTTTAGAAGCTTTCTTT. As protein: CASSVGFGGAGGLLSLEAFF. The chain couples TRBV9 to TRBJ1-1; 8 bases align to TRBD1. Germline CDR1 is SGDLS and CDR2 is YYNGEE. Unmatched junction bases numbered 24, after V lost 0 bases and J lost 8 bases. The CDR3 runs to 20 residues.

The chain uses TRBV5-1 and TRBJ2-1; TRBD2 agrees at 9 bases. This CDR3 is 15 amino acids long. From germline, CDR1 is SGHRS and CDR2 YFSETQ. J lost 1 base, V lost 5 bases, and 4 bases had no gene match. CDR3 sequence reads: CASSASGGSYNEQFF. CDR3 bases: TGCGCCAGCAGTGCCAGCGGGGGGTCCTACAATGAGCAGTTCTTC. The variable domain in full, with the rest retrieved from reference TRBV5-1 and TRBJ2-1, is KAGVTQTPRYLIKTRGQQVTLSCSPISGHRSVSWYQQTPGQGLQFLFEYFSETQRNKGNFPGRFSGRQFSNSRSEMNVSTLELGDSALYLCASSASGGSYNEQFFGPGTRLTVL.

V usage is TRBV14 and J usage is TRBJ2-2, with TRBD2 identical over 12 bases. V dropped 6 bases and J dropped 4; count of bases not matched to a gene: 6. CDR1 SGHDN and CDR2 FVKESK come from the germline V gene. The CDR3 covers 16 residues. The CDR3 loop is CASSSSGRAVTGELFF. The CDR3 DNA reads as TGTGCCAGCAGTTCTAGCGGGAGGGCCGTCACCGGGGAGCTGTTTTTT.

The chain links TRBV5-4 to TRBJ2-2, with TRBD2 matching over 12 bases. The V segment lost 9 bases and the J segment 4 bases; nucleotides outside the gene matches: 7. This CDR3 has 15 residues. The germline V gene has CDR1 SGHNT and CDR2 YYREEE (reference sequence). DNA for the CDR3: TGTGCCACCTCCGGACTAGCGGGACTCACCGGGGAGCTGTTTTTT. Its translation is CATSGLAGLTGELFF.

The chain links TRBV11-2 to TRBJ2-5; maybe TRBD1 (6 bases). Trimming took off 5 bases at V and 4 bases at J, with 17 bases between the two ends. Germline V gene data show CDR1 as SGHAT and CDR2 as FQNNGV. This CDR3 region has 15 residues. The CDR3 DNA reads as TGTGCCAGCAGCCCCGAGACAGGCCTGGCAGAGACCCAGTACTTC. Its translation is CASSPETGLAETQYF.

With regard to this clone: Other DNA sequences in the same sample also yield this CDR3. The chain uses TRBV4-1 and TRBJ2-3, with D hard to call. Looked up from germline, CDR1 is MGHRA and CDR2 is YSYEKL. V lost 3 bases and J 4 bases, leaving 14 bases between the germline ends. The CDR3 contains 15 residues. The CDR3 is CASSQLQDPADTQYF. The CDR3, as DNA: TGCGCCAGCAGCCAGCTCCAGGATCCGGCAGATACGCAGTATTTT.

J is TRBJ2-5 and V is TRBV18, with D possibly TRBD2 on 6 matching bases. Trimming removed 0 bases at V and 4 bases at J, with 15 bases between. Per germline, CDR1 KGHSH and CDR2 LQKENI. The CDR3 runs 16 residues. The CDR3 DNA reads TGTGCCAGCTCACCACCACCGGGACTCCAAGGAGAGACCCAGTACTTC. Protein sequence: CASSPPPGLQGETQYF.

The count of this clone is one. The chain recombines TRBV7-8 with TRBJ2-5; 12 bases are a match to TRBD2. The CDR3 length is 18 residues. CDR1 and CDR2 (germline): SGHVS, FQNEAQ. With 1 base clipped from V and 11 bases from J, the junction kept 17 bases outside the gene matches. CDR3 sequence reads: CASSLVQGLAGGPREQYF. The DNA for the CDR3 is TGTGCCAGCAGCTTAGTCCAGGGGCTAGCGGGAGGGCCTCGGGAGCAGTACTTC. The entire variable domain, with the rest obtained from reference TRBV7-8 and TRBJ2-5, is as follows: GAGVSQSPRYKVAKRGQDVALRCDPISGHVSLFWYQQALGQGPEFLTYFQNEAQLDKSGLPSDRFFAERPEGSVSTLKIQRTQQEDSAVYLCASSLVQGLAGGPREQYFGPGTRLLVL.

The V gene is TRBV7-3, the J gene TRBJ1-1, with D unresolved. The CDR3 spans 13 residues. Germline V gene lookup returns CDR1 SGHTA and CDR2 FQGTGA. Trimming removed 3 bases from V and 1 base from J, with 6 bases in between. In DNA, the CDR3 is TGTGCCAGCAGCTTGGGCAGGAACACTGAAGCTTTCTTT. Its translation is CASSLGRNTEAFF. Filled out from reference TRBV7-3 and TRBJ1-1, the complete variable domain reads GAGVSQTPSNKVTEKGKYVELRCDPISGHTALYWYRQSLGQGPEFLIYFQGTGAADDSGLPNDRFFAVRPEGSVSTLKIQRTERGDSAVYLCASSLGRNTEAFFGQGTRLTVV.

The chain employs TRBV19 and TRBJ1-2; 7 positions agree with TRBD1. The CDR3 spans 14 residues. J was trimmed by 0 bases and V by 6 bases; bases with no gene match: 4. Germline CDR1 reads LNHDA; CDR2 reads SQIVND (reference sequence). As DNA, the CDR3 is TGTGCCAGTAGAGACAGGGTATCTAACTATGGCTACACCTTC. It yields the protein CASRDRVSNYGYTF.